The 19 T cell receptor beta chains listed next were all sequenced from one sample in a study of metastatic and nonmetastatic thyroid tumors. Treatment of any kind had been given to no patient before thyroid surgery. Using MiXCR, TCRdb reanalyzed the PCR reads. The table includes about 45,000 clones, under 4% detected once. The sample consisted of blood. The receptors were gathered from a female donor with papillary thyroid cancer or a benign thyroid nodule (not recorded which). Some clones in this sample may be carry-over from other donors' samples.

A few counts support this clone. The chain joins TRBV6-1 to TRBJ2-2, with 8 bases identical to TRBD1. CDR1 is MNHNS and CDR2 is SASEGT in the germline V gene. The CDR3 has 15 residues. The trim removed 7 bases at V and 6 bases at J, leaving 10 bases unmatched. CDR3 residues: CASTMTGATAGELFF. CDR3 bases: TGTGCCAGCACCATGACAGGGGCAACGGCCGGGGAGCTGTTTTTT.

Note on this clone: Given the absence of the conserved phenylalanine or tryptophan at the CDR3 end, a read error is likely. The chain carries TRBV6-2 or TRBV6-3 and TRBJ2-1; TRBD1 aligns across 11 bases. Germline V gives CDR1 MNHEY, CDR2 SVGEGT. The V gene end was trimmed by 6 bases and the J gene end by 4 bases; junction bases not matched to a gene: 11. This CDR3 is built from 17 residues. This chain's CDR3 is CASRYSGTGGRYNEQFI. In DNA, the CDR3 is TGTGCCAGCAGATATTCCGGGACAGGGGGTCGGTACAATGAGCAGTTCATC.

The table lists this clone with many counts. The chain employs TRBV7-9 and TRBJ1-1; TRBD1 aligns across 8 bases. The junction had 7 bases not matched to a gene; V was cut back by 5 bases and J by 5 bases. Germline V CDR1 and CDR2: SEHNR, FQNEAQ (reference sequence). This CDR3 region has 14 residues. CDR3 amino acids: CASSETGVRTEAFF. The CDR3 DNA sequence: TGTGCCAGCAGCGAGACAGGGGTGCGAACTGAAGCTTTCTTT.

This clone was seen repeatedly, ten times or more. V is TRBV20-1 and J is TRBJ2-7; 9 positions agree with TRBD1. V lost 5 bases, J lost 4 bases, and 12 bases stayed unmatched. Per germline, CDR1 DFQATT and CDR2 SNEGSKA (reference sequence). This CDR3 region has 15 residues. CDR3 in amino acids: CSAGGSGQGRYEQYF. The CDR3 DNA reads TGCAGTGCTGGGGGTAGTGGACAGGGGCGGTACGAGCAGTACTTC.

The table lists this clone with many counts. The CDR3 here is CASSLGSGRALYNEQFF. The CDR3 coding sequence is TGTGCCAGCAGCTTAGGTAGCGGGAGGGCCCTGTACAATGAGCAGTTCTTC. The rearrangement uses TRBV13 and TRBJ2-1, with 11 nucleotides matching TRBD2. Germline V gene lookup returns CDR1 PRHDT and CDR2 FYEKMQ (reference sequence). CDR3 length: 17 amino acids. With V trimmed by 0 bases and J by 4 bases, 5 bases remained unmatched.

In its sample, this clone was seen a few times. The V call is TRBV6-5, the J call TRBJ2-1, with D tentatively TRBD1 (6 bases). The ends were cut back, 2 bases at V and 8 bases at J, with 10 bases in the middle. Germline CDR1 and CDR2: MNHEY and SVGAGI. The CDR3 has 13 residues. The CDR3 sequence: CASSYGTTHEQFF. The CDR3 DNA follows: TGTGCCAGCAGTTACGGGACAACCCATGAGCAGTTCTTC.

A note on this clone: Germline and junction disagree at one end, which may indicate a read error. This chain connects TRBV30 to TRBJ2-3, with TRBD2 matching 8 bases. The CDR3 is 14 amino acids. Germline V gives CDR1 GTSNPN, CDR2 SVGIG (reference sequence). Here the CDR3 reads CAWSVAGAGDTRYF. DNA for the CDR3: TGTGCCTGGAGTGTAGCGGGAGCCGGGGATACGCGGTATTTT. Looking up the rest from reference TRBV30 and TRBJ2-3 gives the full variable domain: SQTIHQWPATLVQPVGSPLSLECTVEGTSNPNLYWYRQAAGRGLQLLFYSVGIGQISSEVPQNLSASRPQDRQFILSSKKLLLSDSGFYLCAWSVAGAGDTRYFGPGTRLTVL.

This clone has just a few counts. The chain couples TRBV12-3 or TRBV12-4 to TRBJ2-1, with unresolved D. The length of the CDR3 is 15 residues. Trimming stripped 5 bases from V and 0 bases from J, with 11 bases between. The CDR3 reads CASSSVPSSYNEQFF. The CDR3 bases are TGTGCCAGCAGTAGCGTTCCGAGCTCCTACAATGAGCAGTTCTTC.

This clone was seen more than once but under ten times. The genes are TRBV12-3 or TRBV12-4 and TRBJ2-7, with D possibly matching TRBD1 (6 bases). Trimming stripped 3 bases from V and 4 bases from J, with 10 bases between. This CDR3 has 13 residues. The CDR3 nucleotides are TGTGCCAGCAGTTTCGGCAGGGGTTACGAGCAGTACTTC. It translates to CASSFGRGYEQYF.

This clone occurred many times. CDR3 bases: TGTGCCAGCAGCTTAGGATCTCTGGGAGGAAGTGGCTACACCTTC. It translates to CASSLGSLGGSGYTF. The rearrangement links TRBV7-9 to TRBJ1-2; D gene uncertain. The germline V gene has CDR1 SEHNR and CDR2 FQNEAQ (reference sequence). CDR3 length equals 15 residues. V was clipped by 1 base and J by 7 bases, with 16 bases between them.

This clone was picked up many times. The chain carries TRBV28 and TRBJ1-2; TRBD1 agrees at 8 bases. The CDR3 runs to 16 residues. Trimming took 2 bases from V and 2 from J; bases not matched to a gene: 7. CDR1 and CDR2 from the germline V gene are MDHEN and SYDVKM. CDR3 sequence (DNA): TGTGCCAGCAGTTTAGTTTCGGGACAGGTGAACTATGGCTACACCTTC. Residues: CASSLVSGQVNYGYTF.

The chain joins TRBV13 to TRBJ1-3; 9 bases match TRBD1. J lost 10 bases, V lost 5 bases, and 18 bases had no gene match. Germline V gives CDR1 PRHDT, CDR2 FYEKMQ (reference sequence). The CDR3 is 17 amino acids. CDR3 loop: CASSRGLLPGQGRTIYF. DNA for the CDR3: TGTGCCAGCAGCCGAGGGCTTCTTCCGGGACAGGGAAGGACCATATATTTT. The full variable domain, with the rest looked up from reference TRBV13 and TRBJ1-3, is AAGVIQSPRHLIKEKRETATLKCYPIPRHDTVYWYQQGPGQDPQFLISFYEKMQSDKGSIPDRFSAQQFSDYHSELNMSSLELGDSALYFCASSRGLLPGQGRTIYFGEGSWLTVV.

This clone was counted ten times or more. The rearrangement joins TRBV5-1 to TRBJ2-3, with D perhaps given as TRBD1 or TRBD2 (5 bases each). V lost 0 bases to trimming and J lost 0 bases, with 5 bases between them. Germline CDR1 SGHRS, CDR2 YFSETQ. The CDR3 covers 14 residues. CDR3 DNA sequence: TGCGCCAGCAGCTTGGGGGGGAGCACAGATACGCAGTATTTT. Encoded protein: CASSLGGSTDTQYF.

This clone has only a few counts. In DNA form, the CDR3 reads TGCGCCAGCAGCCGCGGACAGGCGGATAATTCACCCCTCCACTTT. Residues: CASSRGQADNSPLHF. This chain connects TRBV5-1 to TRBJ1-6; TRBD1 matches at 7 bases. J lost 5 bases, V lost 4 bases, and 6 bases had no gene match. Germline V gives CDR1 SGHRS, CDR2 YFSETQ. This CDR3 has 15 amino acids.

This clone occurred a few times. The chain is built from TRBV7-3 and TRBJ2-2; D possibly corresponds to TRBD2 (6 bases). Trimming removed 2 bases from V and 1 base from J, with 11 bases in between. CDR3 length equals 16 residues. CDR1 SGHTA and CDR2 FQGTGA come from the germline V gene. CDR3 amino acids: CASSLLGSRNTGELFF. The CDR3 DNA sequence: TGTGCCAGCAGCTTACTCGGGAGTCGGAACACCGGGGAGCTGTTTTTT.

This clone was found many times. The J gene is TRBJ2-3, the V gene TRBV18; no reliable D call. Germline V CDR1 and CDR2: KGHSH, LQKENI. V was pared by 4 bases and J by 4 bases, with 9 bases between. This CDR3 is built from 13 residues. The CDR3 here is CASSRLQADTQYF. DNA of the CDR3: TGTGCCAGCTCACGCCTCCAGGCAGATACGCAGTATTTT. The complete variable domain, with remaining parts taken from reference TRBV18 and TRBJ2-3, reads NAGVMQNPRHLVRRRGQEARLRCSPMKGHSHVYWYRQLPEEGLKFMVYLQKENIIDESGMPKERFSAEFPKEGPSILRIQQVVRGDSAAYFCASSRLQADTQYFGPGTRLTVL.

This chain links TRBV6-1 with TRBJ1-1; 10 positions match TRBD1. V was clipped by 0 bases and J by 4 bases; unmatched bases: 2. CDR3 size: 15 residues. Per the germline V gene, CDR1 is MNHNS and CDR2 is SASEGT. The CDR3 coding sequence is TGTGCCAGCAGTGAAGCGACAGGGGGCAGCACTGAAGCTTTCTTT. Translation: CASSEATGGSTEAFF.

This clone was found a few times. The rearrangement links TRBV6-1 to TRBJ2-1; D unresolved. The CDR3 runs to 12 residues. V lost 2 bases to trimming and J lost 3 bases, with 2 bases between them. CDR1 is MNHNS, CDR2 SASEGT, per germline. CDR3 bases: TGTGCCAGCAGTGAAATCTACAATGAGCAGTTCTTC. This codes for CASSEIYNEQFF.

This clone was seen only a few times. J is TRBJ2-3 and V is TRBV5-1; 7 bases fit TRBD1. The CDR3 is 18 residues long. The germline V gene has CDR1 SGHRS and CDR2 YFSETQ. V lost 4 bases to trimming and J lost 1 base; unmatched junction nucleotides: 15. CDR3 loop: CASSGTEEAYWGTDTQYF. In DNA form, the CDR3 reads TGCGCCAGCAGCGGGACAGAGGAGGCCTACTGGGGCACAGATACGCAGTATTTT.